A single sample gave rise to the 23 T cell receptor beta chains below, sequenced in a study of blood T cell repertoires in COVID-19. The repertoire was sequenced with immunoSEQ multiplex PCR; TCRdb's copy has only in-frame clones and lacks some. Altogether roughly 170,000 clones are present, approximately 90% being singletons, with the ten largest covering approximately 12%. Sequenced sample: peripheral blood. Every receptor here comes from a woman aged 65 to 85 with COVID-19, enrolled during active disease.

The chain has TRBV7-2 and TRBJ1-2, with no clear D. In germline, CDR1 is SGHTA, CDR2 FQGNSA. The CDR3 contains 14 residues. V lost 4 bases to trimming and J lost 4 bases, with 13 bases between them. The CDR3 nucleotides read TGTGCCAGCAGCTCCTTTGGAGACTCCTATGGCTACACCTTC. Translated, it gives CASSSFGDSYGYTF. Using reference TRBV7-2 and TRBJ1-2 for the parts outside the CDR3, the full variable domain is GAGVSQSPSNKVTEKGKDVELRCDPISGHTALYWYRQSLGQGLEFLIYFQGNSAPDKSGLPSDRFSAERTGGSVSTLTIQRTQQEDSAVYLCASSSFGDSYGYTFGSGTRLTVV.

V is TRBV4-1 and J is TRBJ2-1, with D tentatively TRBD1 (5 bases). Germline lookup yields CDR1 MGHRA and CDR2 YSYEKL. V lost 6 bases, J lost 0 bases, and 9 bases lay in between. The CDR3 totals 14 residues. CDR3 sequence (DNA): TGCGCCAGCAGTAGGGGCAGCTCCTACAATGAGCAGTTCTTC. Amino acids: CASSRGSSYNEQFF.

The genes are TRBV6-2 or TRBV6-3 and TRBJ1-1; D gene ambiguous. The V end was cut by 2 bases, the J end by 1 base, with 11 bases between. Germline V gene lookup returns CDR1 MNHEY and CDR2 SVGEGT. The CDR3 is 15 amino acids. DNA for the CDR3: TGTGCCAGCAGTTACGGAGGTAGTGGGAACACTGAAGCTTTCTTT. Translating it yields CASSYGGSGNTEAFF.

This clone showed up just a few times. This chain joins TRBV7-2 and TRBJ2-1; 7 bases agree with TRBD2. This CDR3 is built from 14 residues. V shed 9 bases and J 4 bases; nucleotides not matched to a gene: 9. Germline-derived CDR1 and CDR2 are SGHTA and FQGNSA. CDR3 in amino acids: CASGASGRYNEQFF. The DNA of the CDR3 is TGTGCCAGTGGGGCTAGCGGAAGATACAATGAGCAGTTCTTC. The full variable domain, with the rest looked up from reference TRBV7-2 and TRBJ2-1, is GAGVSQSPSNKVTEKGKDVELRCDPISGHTALYWYRQSLGQGLEFLIYFQGNSAPDKSGLPSDRFSAERTGGSVSTLTIQRTQQEDSAVYLCASGASGRYNEQFFGPGTRLTVL.

The chain joins TRBV19 to TRBJ2-1; a weak D match, TRBD1 (5 bases). Germline CDR1 and CDR2: LNHDA and SQIVND (reference sequence). The ends were cut back, 4 bases at V and 7 bases at J, with 11 bases in the middle. CDR3 size: 13 residues. CDR3 in DNA: TGTGCCAGTAGTAAAGGGGCGAGTAATGAGCAGTTCTTC. It translates to CASSKGASNEQFF.

This clone was seen just once. The chain employs TRBV28 and TRBJ2-7; possible D gene TRBD2, 7 bases. CDR3 length: 13 residues. The V gene lost 3 bases and the J gene lost 6 bases, with 12 bases spanning the gap. CDR1 is MDHEN and CDR2 is SYDVKM in the germline V gene. CDR3 amino acids: CASSFTRGGEQYF. The CDR3 DNA follows: TGTGCCAGCAGTTTTACTAGGGGGGGCGAGCAGTACTTC.

The rearrangement links TRBV19 to TRBJ1-5, with D tentatively TRBD1 (5 bases). CDR3 size: 15 residues. Germline CDR1 and CDR2: LNHDA and SQIVND (reference sequence). V was shortened by 5 bases and J by 5 bases, with 16 bases between the two germline ends. As DNA, the CDR3 is TGTGCCAGTAGTCCCCCGGGACTGACCGATCAGCCCCAGCATTTT. Translated, it gives CASSPPGLTDQPQHF.

The V call is TRBV14, the J call TRBJ2-1; 8 nucleotides agree with TRBD2. The V and J ends lost 5 bases and 2 bases, in that order; junction bases with no gene match: 2. The CDR3 is 14 amino acids. Germline-derived CDR1 and CDR2 are SGHDN and FVKESK. This chain's CDR3 is CASSLLAAYNEQFF. The CDR3 DNA sequence: TGTGCCAGCAGCTTACTAGCGGCCTACAATGAGCAGTTCTTC.

The chain has TRBV19 and TRBJ2-3; 10 positions agree with TRBD2. There are 14 residues in the CDR3. Germline loops: CDR1 LNHDA, CDR2 SQIVND (reference sequence). V trimming: 3 bases; J trimming: 5 bases; junction bases outside the gene matches: 2. Here the CDR3 reads CASSMGLAIDTQYF. As DNA, the CDR3 is TGTGCCAGTAGTATGGGACTAGCGATAGATACGCAGTATTTT. The full variable domain, its missing parts supplied by reference TRBV19 and TRBJ2-3, is DGGITQSPKYLFRKEGQNVTLSCEQNLNHDAMYWYRQDPGQGLRLIYYSQIVNDFQKGDIAEGYSVSREKKESFPLTVTSAQKNPTAFYLCASSMGLAIDTQYFGPGTRLTVL.

Remarks on this clone: The sample holds other DNA sequences that translate to the same CDR3. The rearrangement joins TRBV5-1 to TRBJ2-5; 8 positions match TRBD1. V shed 4 bases, J shed 2 bases, and the junction held 4 bases outside the gene matches. CDR3 length: 14 amino acids. Germline assignment: CDR1 SGHRS and CDR2 YFSETQ. This chain's CDR3 is CASSLGQGQETQYF. Written as DNA, the CDR3 is TGCGCCAGCAGCCTCGGACAGGGACAAGAGACCCAGTACTTC. Full variable domain (missing parts from reference TRBV5-1 and TRBJ2-5): KAGVTQTPRYLIKTRGQQVTLSCSPISGHRSVSWYQQTPGQGLQFLFEYFSETQRNKGNFPGRFSGRQFSNSRSEMNVSTLELGDSALYLCASSLGQGQETQYFGPGTRLLVL.

This clone has a single count. The chain joins TRBV11-2 to TRBJ1-4; D unresolved. This CDR3 spans 15 amino acids. The germline CDR1 and CDR2 sequences are SGHAT and FQNNGV. The V and J ends lost 5 bases and 4 bases respectively, with 14 bases between them. In nucleotides, the CDR3 is TGTGCCAGCAGCCCAATACAGAGGGATAATGAAAAACTGTTTTTT. Protein: CASSPIQRDNEKLFF.

The V call is TRBV12-3 or TRBV12-4, the J call TRBJ2-7, with D perhaps matching TRBD1 (6 bases). V was trimmed by 5 bases and J by 7 bases, leaving 15 bases between them. This CDR3 has 13 residues. CDR3 sequence: CASSPDSLREQYF. CDR3 nucleotides: TGTGCCAGCAGTCCGGACAGCCTCCGGGAGCAGTACTTC.

The rearrangement uses TRBV5-8 and TRBJ1-2; D unclear. The CDR3 consists of 12 residues. Trimming took 3 bases from V and 2 from J, leaving 5 bases between them. CDR1 is SGHTS, CDR2 YDEGEE, per germline. The CDR3 protein is CASSSGNYGYTF. The CDR3 bases are TGTGCCAGCAGCTCGGGAAACTATGGCTACACCTTC.

V and J are TRBV2 and TRBJ2-2, with D tentatively TRBD1 (5 bases). The V gene lost 2 bases and the J gene lost 8 bases, with 9 bases spanning the gap. CDR3 length: 13 amino acids. Germline V gene lookup returns CDR1 SNHLY and CDR2 FYNNEI. The CDR3 reads CASSERGSGELFF. In DNA, the CDR3 is TGTGCCAGCAGTGAAAGGGGCAGTGGGGAGCTGTTTTTT.

The genes are TRBV30 and TRBJ2-5; 7 positions match TRBD2. Germline V CDR1 and CDR2: GTSNPN, SVGIG (reference sequence). Trimming removed 4 bases from V and 4 bases from J; junction bases left unmatched: 9. CDR3 size: 14 residues. CDR3 in amino acids: CAWTSGGSGETQYF. In DNA, the CDR3 is TGTGCCTGGACATCGGGAGGTTCAGGAGAGACCCAGTACTTC.

The chain combines TRBV3-1 (or the pseudogene TRBV3-2) with TRBJ2-3; 8 positions match TRBD1. Germline CDR1 and CDR2: LGHDT and YNNKEL (reference sequence). The CDR3 extends over 15 amino acids. V lost 3 bases to trimming and J lost 4 bases; unmatched junction nucleotides: 6. The CDR3 spells CASSQSRGLSDTQYF. The CDR3 nucleotides read TGTGCCAGCAGCCAGTCCAGGGGGCTCTCAGATACGCAGTATTTT.

The CDR3 region is CASTVGDRVIETQYF. CDR3 DNA: TGTGCCAGCACCGTCGGGGACAGGGTGATCGAGACCCAGTACTTC. V usage is TRBV28 and J usage is TRBJ2-5, with 9 bases identical to TRBD1. This CDR3 region has 15 residues. Germline CDR1 reads MDHEN; CDR2 reads SYDVKM. V gave up 7 bases and J gave up 5 bases; unmatched junction bases: 11. The full variable domain, rest sourced from reference TRBV28 and TRBJ2-5, is DVKVTQSSRYLVKRTGEKVFLECVQDMDHENMFWYRQDPGLGLRLIYFSYDVKMKEKGDIPEGYSVSREKKERFSLILESASTNQTSMYLCASTVGDRVIETQYFGPGTRLLVL.

This clone turned up a few times. Other DNA sequences in the same sample also yield this CDR3. The chain is built from TRBV5-1 and TRBJ1-5, with 7 bases matching TRBD1. In germline, CDR1 is SGHRS, CDR2 YFSETQ. With 1 base clipped from V and 2 bases from J, the junction kept 0 bases outside the gene matches. CDR3 size: 14 residues. CDR3 nucleotide sequence: TGCGCCAGCAGCTTGACAGGGGGCAATCAGCCCCAGCATTTT. This gives the protein CASSLTGGNQPQHF.

The chain joins TRBV10-3 to TRBJ1-2, with unresolved D. CDR3 length: 13 amino acids. Germline V lookup: CDR1 ENHRY, CDR2 SYGVKD. Trimming left V 3 bases short and J 4 bases short, with 9 bases between. CDR3 loop: CAISDEGSYGYTF. As DNA, the CDR3 is TGTGCCATCAGTGACGAGGGCTCCTATGGCTACACCTTC.

The V call is TRBV14, the J call TRBJ2-7, with no clear D. V lost 3 bases to trimming and J lost 7 bases, with 7 bases between them. The CDR3 consists of 11 residues. Germline assignment: CDR1 SGHDN and CDR2 FVKESK. DNA of the CDR3: TGTGCCAGCAGCCACTACGGGGAGCAGTACTTC. Translation: CASSHYGEQYF. Together with reference TRBV14 and TRBJ2-7, the CDR3 gives the full variable domain: EAGVTQFPSHSVIEKGQTVTLRCDPISGHDNLYWYRRVMGKEIKFLLHFVKESKQDESGMPNNRFLAERTGGTYSTLKVQPAELEDSGVYFCASSHYGEQYFGPGTRLTVT.

This clone has more than one count but fewer than ten. The genes are TRBV7-8 and TRBJ2-7; 8 bases match TRBD1. Germline values: CDR1 SGHVS, CDR2 FQNEAQ. This CDR3 has 15 residues. Trimming cost V 4 bases and J 4 bases; bases outside gene matches: 9. In nucleotides, the CDR3 is TGTGCCAGCAGCTCCGGAAGGGACAGGTCATACGAGCAGTACTTC. This codes for CASSSGRDRSYEQYF.

This clone was found once. The CDR3 DNA follows: TGCGCCAGCAGCTACGGACTAGCGGGCGACACCGGGGAGCTGTTTTTT. It translates to CASSYGLAGDTGELFF. The gene calls are TRBV4-1 and TRBJ2-2; 11 bases fit TRBD2. CDR1 MGHRA and CDR2 YSYEKL come from the germline V gene. Trimming at V came to 5 bases and at J to 3 bases, leaving 5 bases not matched to a gene. The CDR3 covers 16 residues.

The chain has TRBV24-1 and TRBJ1-1; the D is unclear. With 3 bases removed from V and 0 bases from J, the gap between germline ends came to 7 bases. Germline CDR1 and CDR2: KGHDR and SFDVKD. The CDR3 is made up of 14 amino acids. As DNA, the CDR3 is TGTGCCACCAGTGATCCCCAGATGAACACTGAAGCTTTCTTT. Its protein product is CATSDPQMNTEAFF.